This T cell receptor (beta chain) was sequenced during a study of blood T cells in healthy people across ages. Overall study context: Capture via template switching afforded approximately one barcoded beta molecule per two T cells.

This clonotype was detected once. The target antigen is unknown. Trimming shortened V by 6 bases and J by 11 bases, and 14 bases separated the two germline ends. The germline V gene encodes CDR1 DFQATT and CDR2 SNEGSKA (reference sequence). The length of the CDR3 is 12 residues. Then a second PCR, running roughly 7 to 11 cycles, was carried out with a sample-barcoded 5' primer and a J-beta primer mix. TCRdb analysed the 5' RACE reads with MiXCR anew, one entry per CDR3 protein. Of hundreds of thousands of distinct CDR3 sequences listed, more than 45% were seen once; the top ten hold over 20%. The study's findings and limits: Fewer expanded clones and more diversity marked long-lived versus aged donors.

Sequenced input: blood. This TCR came from a man aged 25 to 40 in good health. The chain joins TRBV20-1 to TRBJ1-6; no reliable D call. CDR3 loop: CSAMTRSTPLHF. The CDR3 DNA sequence: TGCAGTGCAATGACCCGAAGTACACCCCTCCACTTT.